Listed below are T cell receptor beta chains from one sample, sequenced in a study of high-grade serous ovarian cancer treatment subgroups. Only in-frame clones appear in the TCRdb table, and some are missing; sequencing was by immunoSEQ multiplex PCR. The sample lists around 30,000 clones, about 86% seen once, with around 2.3% in the top ten. The sample consisted of tumor tissue. The receptors originated from a human donor with high-grade serous ovarian cancer. Each CDR3 is given with its conserved first and last residue. Each record gives: V gene, J gene, CDR3 protein.

TRBV30	TRBJ2-1	CAWSVQQQFF
TRBV10-1	TRBJ1-2	CASSESSSFTAGGPDYYGYTF
TRBV5-5	TRBJ2-7	CASSLGLEGEQYF
TRBV15	-	CATSRDPRQAYEQYF
TRBV7-8	TRBJ2-3	CASSGLRPDTQYF
TRBV7-2	TRBJ2-7	CASSLVPSGPYEQYF
TRBV27	TRBJ2-5	CATKLGSEPRETQYF
TRBV5-6	TRBJ2-5	CASSLGGTQETQYF
TRBV5-1	TRBJ1-1	CASSLVGGSFDTEAFF
TRBV6-6	TRBJ2-7	CASRPNRGQDEQYF
TRBV18	TRBJ1-1	CASRRDRVGAFF
TRBV4-1	TRBJ2-5	CASSQDGWGETQYF
TRBV7-2	-	CASSSTGRGSYEQYF
TRBV20-1	TRBJ2-1	CSAPVHGEQFF
TRBV7-2	TRBJ2-6	CASSLDWAEGSGANVLTF
TRBV4-2	TRBJ2-1	CASSLQMGQYNEQFF
TRBV15	TRBJ2-6	CATRGLSSGASVLTF